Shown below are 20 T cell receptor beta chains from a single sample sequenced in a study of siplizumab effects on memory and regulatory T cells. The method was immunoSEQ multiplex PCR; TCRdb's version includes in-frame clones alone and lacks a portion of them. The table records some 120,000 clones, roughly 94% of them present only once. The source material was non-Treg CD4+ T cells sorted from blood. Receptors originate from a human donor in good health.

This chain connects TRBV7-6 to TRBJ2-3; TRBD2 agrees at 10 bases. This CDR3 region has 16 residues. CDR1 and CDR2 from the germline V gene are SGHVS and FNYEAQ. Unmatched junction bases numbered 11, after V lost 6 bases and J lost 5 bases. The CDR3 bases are TGTGCCAGCAGTCAACTTCTAGCGGGAGTTGGAGATACGCAGTATTTT. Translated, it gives CASSQLLAGVGDTQYF.

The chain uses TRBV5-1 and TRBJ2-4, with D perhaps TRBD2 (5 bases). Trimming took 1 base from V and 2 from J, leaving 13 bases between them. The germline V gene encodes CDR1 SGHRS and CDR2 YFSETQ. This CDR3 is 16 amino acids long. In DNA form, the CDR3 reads TGCGCCAGCAGCTTGAGAGGGATGGAGACCAAAAACATTCAGTACTTC. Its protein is CASSLRGMETKNIQYF.

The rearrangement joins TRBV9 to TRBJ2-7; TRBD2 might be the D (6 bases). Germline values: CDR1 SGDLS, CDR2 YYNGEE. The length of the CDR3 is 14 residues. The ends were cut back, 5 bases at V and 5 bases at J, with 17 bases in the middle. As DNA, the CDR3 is TGTGCCAGCAGTGCTCAACGGGGGATCGACGAGCAGTACTTC. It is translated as CASSAQRGIDEQYF.

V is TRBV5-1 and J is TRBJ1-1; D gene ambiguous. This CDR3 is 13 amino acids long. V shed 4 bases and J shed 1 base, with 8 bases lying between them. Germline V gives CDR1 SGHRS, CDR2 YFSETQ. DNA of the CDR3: TGCGCCAGCAGCCCTAGGGAGAACACTGAAGCTTTCTTT. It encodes CASSPRENTEAFF.

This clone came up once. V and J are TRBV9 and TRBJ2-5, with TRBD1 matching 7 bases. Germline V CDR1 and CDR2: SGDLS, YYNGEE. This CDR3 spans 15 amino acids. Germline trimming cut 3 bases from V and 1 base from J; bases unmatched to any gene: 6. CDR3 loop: CASSAATGVQETQYF. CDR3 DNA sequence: TGTGCCAGCAGCGCCGCAACAGGGGTCCAAGAGACCCAGTACTTC.

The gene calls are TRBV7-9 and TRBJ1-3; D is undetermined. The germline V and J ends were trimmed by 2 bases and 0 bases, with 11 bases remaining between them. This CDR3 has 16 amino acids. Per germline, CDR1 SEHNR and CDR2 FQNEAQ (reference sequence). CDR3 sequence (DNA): TGTGCCAGCAGCTTACCGCGTGCCCCCTCTGGAAACACCATATATTTT. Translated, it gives CASSLPRAPSGNTIYF.

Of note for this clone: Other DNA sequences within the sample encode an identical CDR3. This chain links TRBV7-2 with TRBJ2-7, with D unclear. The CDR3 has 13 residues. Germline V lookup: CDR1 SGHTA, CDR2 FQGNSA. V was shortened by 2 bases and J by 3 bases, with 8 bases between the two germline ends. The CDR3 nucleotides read TGTGCCAGCAGCTTATTACAGTTCTACGAGCAGTACTTC. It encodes CASSLLQFYEQYF.

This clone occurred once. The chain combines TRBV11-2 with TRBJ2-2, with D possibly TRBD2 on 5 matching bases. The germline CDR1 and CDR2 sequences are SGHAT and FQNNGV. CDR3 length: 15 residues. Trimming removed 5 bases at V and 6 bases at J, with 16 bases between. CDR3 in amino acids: CASSLGLKESGELFF. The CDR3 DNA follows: TGTGCCAGCAGCCTCGGACTTAAGGAATCCGGGGAGCTGTTTTTT.

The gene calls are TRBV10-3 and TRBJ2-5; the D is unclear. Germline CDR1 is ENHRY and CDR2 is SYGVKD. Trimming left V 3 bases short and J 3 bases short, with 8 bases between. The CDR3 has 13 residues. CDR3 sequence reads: CAISDSNEETQYF. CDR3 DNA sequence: TGTGCCATCAGTGACAGCAACGAAGAGACCCAGTACTTC.

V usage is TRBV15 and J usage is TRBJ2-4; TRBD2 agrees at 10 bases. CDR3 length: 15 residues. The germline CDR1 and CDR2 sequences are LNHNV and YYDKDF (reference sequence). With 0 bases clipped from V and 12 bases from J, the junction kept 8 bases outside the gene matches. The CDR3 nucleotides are TGTGCCACCAGCAGAGAATCCCAACTAGCGGGAACTCAGTACTTC. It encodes CATSRESQLAGTQYF.

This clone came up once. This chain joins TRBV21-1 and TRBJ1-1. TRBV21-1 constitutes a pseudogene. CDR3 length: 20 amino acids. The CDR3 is CASSLRAATGDFFGDTEAFF. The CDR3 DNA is TGTGCCAGCTCCCTTAGGGCGGCGACGGGTGATTTTTTTGGGGACACTGAAGCTTTCTTT.

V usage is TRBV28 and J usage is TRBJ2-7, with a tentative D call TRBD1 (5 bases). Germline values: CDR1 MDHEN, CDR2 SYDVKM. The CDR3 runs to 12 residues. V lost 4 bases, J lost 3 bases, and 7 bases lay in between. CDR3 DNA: TGTGCCAGCAGTTCAGGGATCTACGAGCAGTACTTC. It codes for CASSSGIYEQYF.

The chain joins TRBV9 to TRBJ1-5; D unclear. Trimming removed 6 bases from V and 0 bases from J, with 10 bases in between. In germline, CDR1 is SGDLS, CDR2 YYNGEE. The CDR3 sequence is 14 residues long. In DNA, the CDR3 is TGTGCCAGCAATAAGACGGTTAGCAATCAGCCCCAGCATTTT. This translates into CASNKTVSNQPQHF.

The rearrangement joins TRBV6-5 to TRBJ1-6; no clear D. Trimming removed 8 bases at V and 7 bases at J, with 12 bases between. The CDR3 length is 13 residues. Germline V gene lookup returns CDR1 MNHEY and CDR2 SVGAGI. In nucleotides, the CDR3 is TGTGCCAGCGGGAGAAGCGAAAATTCACCCCTCCACTTT. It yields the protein CASGRSENSPLHF.

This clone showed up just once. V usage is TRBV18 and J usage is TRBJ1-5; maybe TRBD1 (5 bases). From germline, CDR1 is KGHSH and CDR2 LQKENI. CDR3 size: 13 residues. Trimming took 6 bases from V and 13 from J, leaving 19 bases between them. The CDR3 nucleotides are TGTGCCAGCTCCCCGGATCCCGGGGCACAACAGCATTTT. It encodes CASSPDPGAQQHF.

CDR3 nucleotide sequence: TGTGCCAGCAGTTTATCGGCGGGGTATATCACTGAAGCTTTCTTT. It yields the protein CASSLSAGYITEAFF. V usage is TRBV27 and J usage is TRBJ1-1, with D unclear. V was clipped by 0 bases and J by 4 bases, with 12 bases between them. This CDR3 region has 15 residues. Germline values: CDR1 MNHEY, CDR2 SMNVEV (reference sequence).

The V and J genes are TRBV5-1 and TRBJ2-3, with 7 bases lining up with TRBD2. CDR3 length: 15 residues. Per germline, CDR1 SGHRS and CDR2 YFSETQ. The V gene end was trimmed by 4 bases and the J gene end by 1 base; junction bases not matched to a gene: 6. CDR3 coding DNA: TGCGCCAGCAGCCCCAGGGACTATCGCACAGATACGCAGTATTTT. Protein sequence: CASSPRDYRTDTQYF.

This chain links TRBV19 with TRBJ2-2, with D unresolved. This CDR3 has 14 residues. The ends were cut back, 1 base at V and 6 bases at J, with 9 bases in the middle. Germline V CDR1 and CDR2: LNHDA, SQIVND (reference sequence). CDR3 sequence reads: CASSIARDAGELFF. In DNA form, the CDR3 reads TGTGCCAGTAGTATAGCTAGGGATGCCGGGGAGCTGTTTTTT.

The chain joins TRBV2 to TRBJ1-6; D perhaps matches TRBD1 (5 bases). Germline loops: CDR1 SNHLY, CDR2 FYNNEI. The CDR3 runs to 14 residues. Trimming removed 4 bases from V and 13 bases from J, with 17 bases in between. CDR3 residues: CASSVGDGAPPLHF. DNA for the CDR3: TGTGCCAGCAGTGTGGGGGACGGGGCCCCTCCCCTCCACTTT.

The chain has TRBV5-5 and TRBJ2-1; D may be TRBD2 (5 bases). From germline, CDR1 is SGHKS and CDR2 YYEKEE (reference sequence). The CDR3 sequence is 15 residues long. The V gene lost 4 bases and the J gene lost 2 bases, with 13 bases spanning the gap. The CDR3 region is CASSRTGLTYNEQFF. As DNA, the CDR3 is TGTGCCAGCAGCCGGACTGGGTTAACCTACAATGAGCAGTTCTTC.